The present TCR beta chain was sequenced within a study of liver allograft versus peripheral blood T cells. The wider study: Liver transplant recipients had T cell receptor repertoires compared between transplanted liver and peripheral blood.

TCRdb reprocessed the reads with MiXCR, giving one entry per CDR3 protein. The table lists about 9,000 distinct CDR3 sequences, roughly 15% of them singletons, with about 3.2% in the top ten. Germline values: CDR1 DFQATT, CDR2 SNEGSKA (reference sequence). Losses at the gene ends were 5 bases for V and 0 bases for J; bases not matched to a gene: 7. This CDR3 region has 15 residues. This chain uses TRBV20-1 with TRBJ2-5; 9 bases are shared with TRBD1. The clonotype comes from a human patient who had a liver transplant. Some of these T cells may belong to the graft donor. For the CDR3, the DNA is TGCAGTGCTTATACCGGGACAGGGAACCAAGAGACCCAGTACTTC. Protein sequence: CSAYTGTGNQETQYF.